This T cell receptor (beta chain) was sequenced during a study of blood T cell repertoires in COVID-19. For the study at large: Acute-phase and convalescent COVID-19 samples originated in the United States, Italy and Spain. In each case, the material was cDNA or gDNA derived from T cells, B-cell-depleted T cells, or PBMCs.

The germline gives CDR1 ENHRY, CDR2 SYGVKD. Trimming took 4 bases from V and 2 from J; bases not matched to a gene: 5. The CDR3 sequence is 14 residues long. Across 20 to 25 US areas, participants ranged in age from 18 to 89 years. This clone came up once. The data were produced by immunoSEQ multiplex PCR, yet TCRdb's version contains in-frame clones alone and is incomplete. The table includes roughly 250,000 clones, about 90% detected once. V gene TRBV10-3 combines with J gene TRBJ2-7, with TRBD1 matching over 7 bases. This receptor was identified in a man in his fifties or sixties who had been exposed to COVID-19. Input material: PBMCs or T cells enriched from blood (not recorded which). This CDR3 is CAISADRDTYEQYV. In DNA, the CDR3 is TGTGCCATCAGTGCCGACAGGGACACCTACGAGCAGTACGTC.